This T cell receptor beta chain was profiled in a study of shared clonotypes between healthy human individuals. About this clone itself: Antigen unknown.

Selected positively for CCR7 and CD45RO-negative, naive CD8 cells excluded terminally differentiated effector memory CD45RA+ cells. The germline V and J ends were trimmed by 3 bases and 9 bases, with 6 bases remaining between them. Germline values: CDR1 MNHNS, CDR2 SASEGT. CDR3 length: 11 residues. Replicate PCRs from sorted subsets contained around 200 ng DNA, which is around 30,000 T cell genomes. Original processing methods: For the immunoSEQ data, sequences were junction-only without quality scores, so filtering differed. Sequencing was performed with immunoSEQ multiplex PCR; in TCRdb, only in-frame clones are kept and a portion is missing. Clone size and the V and J calls come from that table; the DNA yielded D and trimming. The sample lists some 740,000 clones, more than 85% occurring once. Study results and caveats: Blood was the only sampled material, and tissue repertoires likely differ. Naive CD4 clonotypes were shared across a handful of donors at 4.5% to 6%.

This TCR came from a man in his thirties or forties in good health. Material: naive CD8+ T cells sorted from blood. J is TRBJ1-5 and V is TRBV6-1; D remains unclear. CDR3 loop: CASSDYLPQHF. The CDR3 DNA follows: TGTGCCAGCAGTGATTATCTGCCCCAGCATTTT.